The 17 T cell receptor beta chains reported below all come from one sample, sequenced in a study of blood T cell repertoires in COVID-19. The repertoire was sequenced with immunoSEQ multiplex PCR; TCRdb's copy has only in-frame clones and lacks some. The sample lists some 300,000 clones; approximately 86% were seen once. Sequencing was carried out using peripheral blood. Every receptor here comes from a woman in her 70s with COVID-19, enrolled during active disease.

The chain carries TRBV5-6 and TRBJ1-2; possible D gene TRBD1, 5 bases. Deletions cut 4 bases from V and 8 bases from J, with 9 bases between. CDR3 size: 11 residues. Per germline, CDR1 SGHDT and CDR2 YYEEEE. CDR3 region: CASSVRQGYTF. CDR3 bases: TGTGCCAGCAGCGTCCGACAGGGCTACACCTTC.

A note on this clone: At one end the junction does not follow the germline gene, possibly because of a read error. Here the CDR3 DNA reads TGTGCCAGCTCGCCACAGATACCGGGACAGGGGTCCCTTCAAGAGACCCAGTACTTC. This gives the protein CASSPQIPGQGSLQETQYF. J is TRBJ2-5 and V is TRBV18; 10 positions match TRBD1. CDR1 is KGHSH, CDR2 LQKENI, per germline. The CDR3 extends over 19 amino acids.

The chain recombines TRBV6-1 with TRBJ2-7; no reliable D call. The CDR3 has 15 residues. V was shortened by 1 base and J by 0 bases, with 10 bases between the two germline ends. Germline V gene data show CDR1 as MNHNS and CDR2 as SASEGT. The CDR3 sequence: CASSEGNSPSYEQYF. The CDR3 nucleotides read TGTGCCAGCAGTGAAGGGAACAGCCCCTCCTACGAGCAGTACTTC.

The genes are TRBV19 and TRBJ2-7; the match to TRBD2 covers 7 bases. V was clipped by 7 bases and J by 2 bases; unmatched bases: 17. Germline V gives CDR1 LNHDA, CDR2 SQIVND (reference sequence). The CDR3 is 17 residues long. The CDR3 sequence: CASTPLLQPSGAYEQYF. The CDR3 DNA reads TGTGCCAGTACCCCTCTCCTTCAGCCTAGCGGAGCCTACGAGCAGTACTTC.

The rearrangement links TRBV4-1 to TRBJ2-3; 10 positions match TRBD1. V lost 3 bases to trimming and J lost 10 bases; unmatched junction nucleotides: 7. Germline V gives CDR1 MGHRA, CDR2 YSYEKL. The CDR3 extends over 14 amino acids. CDR3 residues: CASSQPLGQGAQYF. As DNA, the CDR3 is TGCGCCAGCAGCCAGCCCCTCGGACAGGGGGCGCAGTATTTT.

V gene TRBV28 combines with J gene TRBJ1-5; possible D gene TRBD1, 6 bases. In germline, CDR1 is MDHEN, CDR2 SYDVKM. Trimming removed 6 bases from V and 1 base from J, with 10 bases in between. The CDR3 totals 14 residues. In DNA, the CDR3 is TGTGCCAGCAGGAAGGGGGGGAGCAATCAGCCCCAGCATTTT. As protein: CASRKGGSNQPQHF.

The chain combines TRBV24-1 with TRBJ1-1; D is undetermined. V was pared by 2 bases and J by 8 bases, with 11 bases between. This CDR3 comprises 13 residues. Germline loops: CDR1 KGHDR, CDR2 SFDVKD. CDR3 sequence: CATSDWADREAFF. As DNA, the CDR3 is TGTGCCACCAGTGATTGGGCTGACCGGGAAGCTTTCTTT.

This clone was detected only a few times. Other DNA sequences in this specimen translate into the identical CDR3. This chain connects TRBV10-3 to TRBJ1-2, with D possibly matching TRBD1 (6 bases). The CDR3 length is 12 residues. CDR1 and CDR2 (germline): ENHRY, SYGVKD. The ends were cut back, 0 bases at V and 7 bases at J, with 6 bases in the middle. CDR3 in DNA: TGTGCCATCAGTGAGTCGGGGGCTGGCTACACCTTC. Protein sequence: CAISESGAGYTF.

This clone came up once. The chain joins TRBV28 to TRBJ1-2; D unclear. Trimming took off 4 bases at V and 1 base at J, with 16 bases between the two ends. The CDR3 is made up of 16 amino acids. CDR1 MDHEN and CDR2 SYDVKM come from the germline V gene. The CDR3: CASSSPGVGGNYGYTF. The DNA of the CDR3 is TGTGCCAGCAGTTCCCCCGGAGTGGGAGGTAACTATGGCTACACCTTC.

In its sample, this clone was seen once. DNA of the CDR3: TGCGCCAGCAGCTTCGGAGCAGCCCAAGAGACCCAGTACTTC. Translated, it gives CASSFGAAQETQYF. The chain joins TRBV5-1 to TRBJ2-5; unclear D gene. The ends were cut back, 2 bases at V and 1 base at J, with 9 bases in the middle. Per the germline V gene, CDR1 is SGHRS and CDR2 is YFSETQ. The length of the CDR3 is 14 residues. The whole variable domain, filled in from reference TRBV5-1 and TRBJ2-5, reads KAGVTQTPRYLIKTRGQQVTLSCSPISGHRSVSWYQQTPGQGLQFLFEYFSETQRNKGNFPGRFSGRQFSNSRSEMNVSTLELGDSALYLCASSFGAAQETQYFGPGTRLLVL.

The chain employs TRBV6-6 and TRBJ2-7, with 11 bases identical to TRBD2. V trimming: 5 bases; J trimming: 3 bases; junction bases outside the gene matches: 18. CDR1 is MNHNY, CDR2 SVGAGI, per germline (reference sequence). CDR3 length: 19 amino acids. Here the CDR3 reads CASSPRSSGGFLGVYEQYF. CDR3 bases: TGTGCCAGCAGTCCCCGCTCTAGCGGGGGGTTCCTCGGCGTCTACGAGCAGTACTTC.

There are a few counts of this clone. The CDR3 DNA follows: TGTGCCAGCACTCGGGGACAGAATCAGCCCCAGCATTTT. It codes for CASTRGQNQPQHF. The rearrangement uses TRBV12-3 or TRBV12-4 and TRBJ1-5; TRBD1 aligns across 7 bases. The CDR3 totals 13 residues. V was pared by 7 bases and J by 4 bases, with 4 bases of the junction left unmatched.

V gene TRBV5-1 combines with J gene TRBJ1-4; D might be TRBD1 (5 bases). Germline V gene data show CDR1 as SGHRS and CDR2 as YFSETQ. Trimming took off 5 bases at V and 0 bases at J, with 8 bases between the two ends. This CDR3 has 14 amino acids. The CDR3 reads CASRAGATNEKLFF. The CDR3 DNA sequence: TGCGCCAGCAGGGCGGGGGCAACTAATGAAAAACTGTTTTTT.

V usage is TRBV24-1 and J usage is TRBJ2-7, with D possibly being TRBD2 (5 bases). The V and J ends lost 0 bases and 0 bases respectively, with 8 bases between them. The CDR3 spans 15 residues. The germline CDR1 and CDR2 sequences are KGHDR and SFDVKD. Here the CDR3 DNA reads TGTGCCACCAGTGATTTGCTAGCTATCTCCTACGAGCAGTACTTC. This translates into CATSDLLAISYEQYF.

The CDR3 is CASSLTGSEETQYF. The DNA for the CDR3 is TGTGCCAGCAGCTTGACAGGGTCTGAAGAGACCCAGTACTTC. The J gene is TRBJ2-5, the V gene TRBV5-4, with D tentatively TRBD1 (6 bases). CDR1 is SGHNT and CDR2 is YYREEE in the germline V gene (reference sequence). The V and J ends lost 1 base and 3 bases respectively, with 10 bases between them. The CDR3 consists of 14 residues.

The J gene is TRBJ1-1, the V gene TRBV5-1; TRBD1 matches at 7 bases. This CDR3 is built from 12 residues. Germline trimming cut 3 bases from V and 7 bases from J; bases unmatched to any gene: 3. The V gene's germline CDR1 is SGHRS and CDR2 YFSETQ. The CDR3: CASSSQGSEAFF. As DNA, the CDR3 is TGCGCCAGCAGCTCACAGGGGAGTGAAGCTTTCTTT.

V and J are TRBV4-1 and TRBJ2-1; TRBD2 matches 8 bases. V lost 1 base and J lost 2; bases outside the gene matches: 7. There are 17 residues in the CDR3. CDR1 MGHRA and CDR2 YSYEKL come from the germline V gene. The CDR3 DNA follows: TGCGCCAGCAGCCAAGTTCTCGTGCGGGGGGCCTACAATGAGCAGTTCTTC. Encoded protein: CASSQVLVRGAYNEQFF.